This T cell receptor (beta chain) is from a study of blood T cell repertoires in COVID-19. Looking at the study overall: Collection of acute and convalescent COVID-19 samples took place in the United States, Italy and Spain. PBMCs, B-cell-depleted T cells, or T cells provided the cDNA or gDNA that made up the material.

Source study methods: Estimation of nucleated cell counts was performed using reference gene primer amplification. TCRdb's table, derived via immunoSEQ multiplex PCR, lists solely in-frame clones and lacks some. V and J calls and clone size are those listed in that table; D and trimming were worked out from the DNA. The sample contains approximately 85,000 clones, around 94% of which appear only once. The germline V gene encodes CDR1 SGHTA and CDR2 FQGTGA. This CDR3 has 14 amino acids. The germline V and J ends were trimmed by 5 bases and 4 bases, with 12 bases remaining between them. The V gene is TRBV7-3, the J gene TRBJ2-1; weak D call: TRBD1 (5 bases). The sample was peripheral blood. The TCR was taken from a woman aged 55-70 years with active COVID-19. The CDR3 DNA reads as TGTGCCAGCAGCGCACCAGGGCAGTACAATGAGCAGTTCTTC. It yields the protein CASSAPGQYNEQFF.